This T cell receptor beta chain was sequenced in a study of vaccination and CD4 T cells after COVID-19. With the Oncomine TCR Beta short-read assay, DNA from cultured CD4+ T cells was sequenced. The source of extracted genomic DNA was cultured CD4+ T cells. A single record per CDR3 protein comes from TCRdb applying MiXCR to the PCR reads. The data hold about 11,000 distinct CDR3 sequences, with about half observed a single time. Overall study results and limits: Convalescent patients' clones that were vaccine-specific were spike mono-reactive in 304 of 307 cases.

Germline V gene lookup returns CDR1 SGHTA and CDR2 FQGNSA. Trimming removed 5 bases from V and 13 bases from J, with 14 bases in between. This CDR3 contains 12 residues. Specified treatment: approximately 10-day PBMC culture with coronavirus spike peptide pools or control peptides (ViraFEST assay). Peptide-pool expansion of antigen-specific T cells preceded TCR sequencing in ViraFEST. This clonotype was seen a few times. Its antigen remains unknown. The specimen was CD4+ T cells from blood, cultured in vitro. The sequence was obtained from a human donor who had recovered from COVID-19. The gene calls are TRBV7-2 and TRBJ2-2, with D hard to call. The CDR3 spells CASSRLGESLFF. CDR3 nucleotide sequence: TGTGCCAGCAGCCGCCTTGGGGAATCGCTGTTTTTT. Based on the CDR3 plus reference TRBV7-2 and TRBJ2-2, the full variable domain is GAGVSQSPSNKVTEKGKDVELRCDPISGHTALYWYRQSLGQGLEFLIYFQGNSAPDKSGLPSDRFSAERTGGSVSTLTIQRTQQEDSAVYLCASSRLGESLFFGEGSRLTVL.